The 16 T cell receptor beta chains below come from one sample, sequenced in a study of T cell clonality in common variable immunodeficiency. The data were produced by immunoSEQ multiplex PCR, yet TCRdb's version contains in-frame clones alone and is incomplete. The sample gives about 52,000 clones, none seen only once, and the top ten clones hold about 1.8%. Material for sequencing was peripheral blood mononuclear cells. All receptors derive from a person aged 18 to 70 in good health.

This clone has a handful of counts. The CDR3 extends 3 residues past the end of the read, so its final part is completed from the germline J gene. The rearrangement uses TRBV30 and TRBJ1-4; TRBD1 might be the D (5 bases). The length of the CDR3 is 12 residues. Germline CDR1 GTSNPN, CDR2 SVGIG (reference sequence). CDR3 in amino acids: CAWNPGANVLFF. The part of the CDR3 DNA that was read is TGTGCCTGGAACCCTGGGGCCAACGTA.

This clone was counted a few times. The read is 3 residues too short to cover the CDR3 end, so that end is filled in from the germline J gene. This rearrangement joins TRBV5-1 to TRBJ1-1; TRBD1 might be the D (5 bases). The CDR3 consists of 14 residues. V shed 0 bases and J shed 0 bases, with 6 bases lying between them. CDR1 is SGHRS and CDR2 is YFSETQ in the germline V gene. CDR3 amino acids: CASSLDRLNTEAFF. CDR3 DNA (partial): TGCGCCAGCAGCTTGGACAGGTTGAACACTGAA. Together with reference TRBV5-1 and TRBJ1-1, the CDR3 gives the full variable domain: KAGVTQTPRYLIKTRGQQVTLSCSPISGHRSVSWYQQTPGQGLQFLFEYFSETQRNKGNFPGRFSGRQFSNSRSEMNVSTLELGDSALYLCASSLDRLNTEAFFGQGTRLTVV.

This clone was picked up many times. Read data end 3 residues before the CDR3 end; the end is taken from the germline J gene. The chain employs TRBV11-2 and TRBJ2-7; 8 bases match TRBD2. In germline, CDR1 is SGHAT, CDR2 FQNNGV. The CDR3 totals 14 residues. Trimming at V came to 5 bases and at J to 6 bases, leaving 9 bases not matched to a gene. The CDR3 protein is CASSSTRGGPEQYF. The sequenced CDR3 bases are TGTGCCAGCAGCAGCACACGGGGGGGCCCCGAG.

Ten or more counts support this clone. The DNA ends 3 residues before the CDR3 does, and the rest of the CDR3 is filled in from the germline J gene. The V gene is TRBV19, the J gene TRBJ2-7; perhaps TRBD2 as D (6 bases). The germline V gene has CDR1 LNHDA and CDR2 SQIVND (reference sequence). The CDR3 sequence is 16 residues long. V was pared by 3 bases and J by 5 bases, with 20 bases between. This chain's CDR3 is CASSMGLYAPIHEQYF. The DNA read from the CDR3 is TGTGCCAGTAGTATGGGACTTTACGCACCTATCCACGAG.

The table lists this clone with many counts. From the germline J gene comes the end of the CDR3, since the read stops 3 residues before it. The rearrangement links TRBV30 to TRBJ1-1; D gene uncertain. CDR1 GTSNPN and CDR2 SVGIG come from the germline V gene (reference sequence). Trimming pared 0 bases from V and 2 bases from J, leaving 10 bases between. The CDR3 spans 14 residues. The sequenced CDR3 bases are TGTGCCTGGAGTGTATCTAGGAGAAACACTGAA. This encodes CAWSVSRRNTE. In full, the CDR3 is CAWSVSRRNTEAFF.

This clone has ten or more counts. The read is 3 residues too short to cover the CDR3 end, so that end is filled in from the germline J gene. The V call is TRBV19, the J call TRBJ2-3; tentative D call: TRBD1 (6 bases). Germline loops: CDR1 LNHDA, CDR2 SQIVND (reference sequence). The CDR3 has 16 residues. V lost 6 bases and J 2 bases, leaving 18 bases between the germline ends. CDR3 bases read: TGTGCCAGTAGGTGGCAGGGGCGCCAAGACACAGATACG. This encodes CASRWQGRQDTDT. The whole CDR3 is CASRWQGRQDTDTQYF.

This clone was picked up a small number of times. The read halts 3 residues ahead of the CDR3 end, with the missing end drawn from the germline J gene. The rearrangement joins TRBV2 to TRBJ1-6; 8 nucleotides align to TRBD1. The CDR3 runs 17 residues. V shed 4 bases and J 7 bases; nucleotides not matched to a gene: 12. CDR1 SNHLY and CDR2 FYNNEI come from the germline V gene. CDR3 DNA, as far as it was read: TGTGCCAGCAGTGGGACAGGGTGGTATTCGAAAAATTCACCC. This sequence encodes CASSGTGWYSKNSP. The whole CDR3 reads CASSGTGWYSKNSPLHF.

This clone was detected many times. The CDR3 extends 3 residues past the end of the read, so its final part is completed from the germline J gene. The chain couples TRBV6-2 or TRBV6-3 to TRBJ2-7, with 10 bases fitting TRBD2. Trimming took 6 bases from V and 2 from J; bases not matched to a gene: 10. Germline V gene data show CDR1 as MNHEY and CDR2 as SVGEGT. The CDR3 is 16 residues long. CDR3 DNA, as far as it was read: TGTGCCAGCAGCTACCATCTAGCGGGGGAAGCCTACGAG. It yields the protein CASSYHLAGEAYE. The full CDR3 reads CASSYHLAGEAYEQYF.

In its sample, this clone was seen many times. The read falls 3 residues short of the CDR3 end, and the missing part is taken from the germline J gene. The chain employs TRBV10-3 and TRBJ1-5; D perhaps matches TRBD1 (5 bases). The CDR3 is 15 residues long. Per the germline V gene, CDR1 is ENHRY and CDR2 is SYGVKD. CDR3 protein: CAISGEDSSESPQHF. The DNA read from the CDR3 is TGTGCCATCAGTGGCGAAGACAGCTCTGAATCTCCC.

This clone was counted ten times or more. This CDR3 reads CASSSGQDYYGYTF. The part of the CDR3 DNA that was read is TGTGCCAGCAGTTCAGGACAGGACTACTATGGC. The chain is built from TRBV5-6 and TRBJ1-2; 7 bases map to TRBD1. The CDR3 end is not reached by the read, which stops 3 residues before it; the germline J gene fills it in. The germline V gene encodes CDR1 SGHDT and CDR2 YYEEEE. The CDR3 covers 14 residues. J was trimmed by 3 bases and V by 5 bases; bases with no gene match: 7.

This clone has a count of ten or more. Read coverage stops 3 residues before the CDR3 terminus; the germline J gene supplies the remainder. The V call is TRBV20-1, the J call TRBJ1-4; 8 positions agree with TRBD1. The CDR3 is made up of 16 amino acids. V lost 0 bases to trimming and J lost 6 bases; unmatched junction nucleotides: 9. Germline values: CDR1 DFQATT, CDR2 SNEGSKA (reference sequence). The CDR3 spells CSARDSRGQGDEKLFF. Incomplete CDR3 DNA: TGCAGTGCTAGAGATAGTCGAGGACAGGGCGATGAAAAA.

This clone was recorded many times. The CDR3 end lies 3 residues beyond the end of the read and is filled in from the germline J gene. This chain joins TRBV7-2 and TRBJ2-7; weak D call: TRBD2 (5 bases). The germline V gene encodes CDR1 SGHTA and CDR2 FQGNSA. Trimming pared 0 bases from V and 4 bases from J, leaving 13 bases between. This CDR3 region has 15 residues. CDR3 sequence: CASSLAAGQNYEQYF. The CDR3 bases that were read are TGTGCCAGCAGCTTAGCGGCGGGCCAAAATTACGAG.

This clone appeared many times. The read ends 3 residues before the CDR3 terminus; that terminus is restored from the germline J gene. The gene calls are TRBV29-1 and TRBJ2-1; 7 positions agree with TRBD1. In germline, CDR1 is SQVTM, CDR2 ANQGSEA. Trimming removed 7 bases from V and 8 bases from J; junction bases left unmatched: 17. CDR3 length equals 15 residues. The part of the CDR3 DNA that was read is TGCAGCGGACATACCCCGGGACAGTTATTGGATGAG. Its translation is CSGHTPGQLLDE. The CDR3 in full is CSGHTPGQLLDEQFF.

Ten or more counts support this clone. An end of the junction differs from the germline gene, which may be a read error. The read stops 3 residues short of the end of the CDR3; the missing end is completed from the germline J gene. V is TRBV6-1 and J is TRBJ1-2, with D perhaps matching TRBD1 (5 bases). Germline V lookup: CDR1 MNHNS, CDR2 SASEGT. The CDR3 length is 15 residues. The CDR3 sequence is CASGEWGSTLIGYTF. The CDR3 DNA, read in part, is TGTGCCAGCGGTGAATGGGGCAGCACTTTGATCGGC.

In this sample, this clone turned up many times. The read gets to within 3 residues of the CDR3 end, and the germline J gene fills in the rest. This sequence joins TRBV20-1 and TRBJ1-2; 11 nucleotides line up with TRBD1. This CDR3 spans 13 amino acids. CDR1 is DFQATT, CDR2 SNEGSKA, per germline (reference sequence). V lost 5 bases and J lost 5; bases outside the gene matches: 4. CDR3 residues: CSAARDRGYGYTF. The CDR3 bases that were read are TGCAGTGCTGCCCGGGACAGGGGGTATGGC.

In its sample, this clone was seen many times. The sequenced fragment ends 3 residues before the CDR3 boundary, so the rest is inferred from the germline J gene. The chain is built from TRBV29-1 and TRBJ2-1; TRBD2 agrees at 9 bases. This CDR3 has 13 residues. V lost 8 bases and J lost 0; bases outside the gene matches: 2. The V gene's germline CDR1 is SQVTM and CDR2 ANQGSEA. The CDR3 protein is CSLAGRSYNEQFF. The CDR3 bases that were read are TGCAGCCTAGCGGGACGCTCCTACAATGAG.